This T cell receptor beta chain was profiled in a study of regulatory T cells in long-lasting Graves disease. General study findings and limits: Persistent disease showed a preference for TRBV28, TRBJ1-2 and TRBJ2-5.

The CDR3 length is 16 residues. The germline V and J ends were trimmed by 6 bases and 5 bases, with 22 bases remaining between them. Time point noted: newly diagnosed GD, antithyroid drugs for less than 3 months. Extracted PBMC RNA gave rise to the TCR library. Assembly of TCR beta libraries relied on iRepertoire HTBI primers together with Arm-PCR of CDR3 regions. TCRdb redid the calling of the multiplex PCR reads with MiXCR, one entry per CDR3 protein. The sample shows about 560,000 distinct CDR3 sequences, more than 15% of them seen only once. This clonotype was recorded at least ten times. Antigen specificity is unknown. The sample was also linked to a second study, of T cells in Graves' hyperthyroidism and ophthalmopathy. That paper adds: Blood also carried most thyroid clonotypes expanded above 0.001.

The J gene is TRBJ2-5, the V gene TRBV12-3 or TRBV12-4, with D perhaps matching TRBD1 (6 bases). The TCR was taken from a man aged 18 to 30 with Graves disease. Specimen: peripheral blood mononuclear cells (PBMCs), collected at new diagnosis, from a patient treated with antithyroid drugs. The CDR3 loop is CASRAGRNRVGETQYF. The CDR3 nucleotides read TGTGCCAGCAGGGCGGGCCGAAACAGGGTAGGGGAGACCCAGTACTTC.